This T cell receptor (beta chain) was captured in a study of shared clonotypes between healthy human individuals. HIV-negative, healthy adults without recent acute infections or vaccinations were the donors. Turning to this clone: No antigen is known for it.

Method: immunoSEQ multiplex PCR; TCRdb's copy keeps in-frame clones and lacks some. The table shows under 2.5 million clones, with about 90% occurring only once. General observations from the study: Sequencing of the sorted subsets was shown by rarefaction to be incomplete despite large depth. Researchers found naive subsets generally carried larger estimated richness than memory subsets. Relative to their counterparts shared across all four donors, non-shared clonotypes exhibited diminished generation probabilities.

J lost 2 bases, V lost 8 bases, and 19 bases had no gene match. In germline, CDR1 is MGHDK, CDR2 SYGVNS. This CDR3 spans 18 amino acids. The rearrangement joins TRBV25-1 to TRBJ1-2, with TRBD1 matching 8 bases. The specimen sequenced was naive CD4+ T cells from PBMCs. Subset in this sample: CD45RA+ positively selected. This TCR was recovered from a man younger than 30 in good health. Some clones in this sample may be carry-over from other donors' samples. The CDR3 sequence: CASSKGGQGAFANYGYTF. The CDR3 DNA follows: TGTGCCAGCTCCAAAGGGGGCCAGGGGGCTTTCGCGAACTATGGCTACACCTTC.